These 32 T cell receptor beta chains were all obtained from the same sample, sequenced in a study of shared clonotypes between healthy human individuals. The naive CD8 subset, CD45RO-negative cells positively selected for CCR7, excluded terminally differentiated effector memory CD45RA+ cells. Clones were read by immunoSEQ multiplex PCR, and TCRdb kept only the in-frame ones, dropping some. This repertoire shows around 2.1 million clones, about 92% found once; its top ten account for around 1.7%. The sequenced sample consisted of naive CD8+ T cells from PBMCs. The receptor source for this set is a man younger than 30 in good health. Some clones in this sample may be carry-over from other donors' samples.

The rearrangement joins TRBV9 to TRBJ2-2, with 7 bases that match TRBD2. The J segment lost 0 bases and the V segment lost 2 bases, leaving 10 bases of the junction unmatched. The CDR3 is made up of 18 amino acids. CDR1 and CDR2 (germline): SGDLS, YYNGEE. The CDR3 DNA reads as TGTGCCAGCAGCGTGGGAAGGTTAGCGGGTGCGAACACCGGGGAGCTGTTTTTT. Translated, it gives CASSVGRLAGANTGELFF.

The table lists this clone with a few counts. The gene calls are TRBV13 and TRBJ1-1; D gene ambiguous. Germline V gene sequence: CDR1 PRHDT, CDR2 FYEKMQ (reference sequence). The V gene lost 8 bases and the J gene lost 0 bases, with 7 bases spanning the gap. This CDR3 region has 12 residues. The CDR3: CASGRLNTEAFF. As DNA, the CDR3 is TGTGCCAGCGGGAGGTTGAACACTGAAGCTTTCTTT.

The chain joins TRBV10-3 to TRBJ2-3; 12 bases match TRBD2. After removal of 6 bases from V and 4 bases from J, the junction contained 8 bases not matched to a gene. CDR3 length equals 16 residues. From germline, CDR1 is ENHRY and CDR2 SYGVKD. The CDR3 spells CAISAPSGRAPDTQYF. Written as DNA, the CDR3 is TGTGCCATCAGCGCACCTAGCGGGAGGGCCCCAGATACGCAGTATTTT.

The chain is built from TRBV7-2 and TRBJ1-5; D is ambiguous. Trimming shortened V by 7 bases and J by 4 bases, and 8 bases separated the two germline ends. There are 12 residues in the CDR3. Germline V gene sequence: CDR1 SGHTA, CDR2 FQGNSA. The CDR3 region is CASTALNQPQHF. CDR3 sequence (DNA): TGTGCCAGCACGGCCTTAAATCAGCCCCAGCATTTT.

As for this clone: Different DNA sequences within this sample yield the same CDR3. The chain links TRBV19 to TRBJ2-1; 12 bases agree with TRBD2. Germline loops: CDR1 LNHDA, CDR2 SQIVND (reference sequence). J lost 1 base, V lost 5 bases, and 0 bases had no gene match. This CDR3 is 15 amino acids long. The CDR3 DNA sequence: TGTGCCAGTAGTCTAGCGGGAGGGTCCTACAATGAGCAGTTCTTC. Protein: CASSLAGGSYNEQFF.

The chain couples TRBV29-1 to TRBJ1-1; possible D gene TRBD1, 5 bases. The germline gives CDR1 SQVTM, CDR2 ANQGSEA. CDR3 length: 15 amino acids. With 1 base removed from V and 2 bases from J, the gap between germline ends came to 14 bases. The CDR3 spells CSVEGQGEINTEAFF. The CDR3 coding sequence is TGCAGCGTTGAAGGTCAGGGAGAAATAAACACTGAAGCTTTCTTT. The whole variable domain, filled in from reference TRBV29-1 and TRBJ1-1, reads SAVISQKPSRDICQRGTSLTIQCQVDSQVTMMFWYRQQPGQSLTLIATANQGSEATYESGFVIDKFPISRPNLTFSTLTVSNMSPEDSSIYLCSVEGQGEINTEAFFGQGTRLTVV.

The genes are TRBV27 and TRBJ1-5, with D possibly being TRBD1 (6 bases). The CDR3 has 14 residues. Trimming pared 4 bases from V and 6 bases from J, leaving 13 bases between. Germline V gives CDR1 MNHEY, CDR2 SMNVEV (reference sequence). The CDR3 DNA sequence: TGTGCCAGCAGTTGGGGACACTCCGGTCAGCCCCAGCATTTT. Residues: CASSWGHSGQPQHF.

In regard to this clone: This CDR3 is also generated by other DNA sequences in the sample. The chain recombines TRBV4-1 with TRBJ2-2, with D possibly being TRBD2 (6 bases). This CDR3 has 14 residues. V was clipped by 1 base and J by 4 bases, with 7 bases between them. Germline V gives CDR1 MGHRA, CDR2 YSYEKL. CDR3 residues: CASSQVGGTGELFF. CDR3 coding DNA: TGCGCCAGCAGCCAAGTGGGAGGCACCGGGGAGCTGTTTTTT.

The chain carries TRBV6-5 and TRBJ2-7; 8 positions agree with TRBD2. Germline values: CDR1 MNHEY, CDR2 SVGAGI. The V segment lost 2 bases and the J segment 3 bases; nucleotides outside the gene matches: 6. CDR3 size: 15 residues. The CDR3 protein is CASSYRGGRIYEQYF. In DNA, the CDR3 is TGTGCCAGCAGTTACCGCGGGGGGCGAATCTACGAGCAGTACTTC.

With regard to this clone: Other DNA variants within this sample encode the same CDR3. The V gene is TRBV14, the J gene TRBJ2-1; D is uncertain. The CDR3 loop spans 13 amino acids. V was pared by 4 bases and J by 2 bases, with 6 bases between. In germline, CDR1 is SGHDN, CDR2 FVKESK. CDR3 sequence: CASSLGPYNEQFF. The CDR3 DNA reads as TGTGCCAGCAGCCTTGGACCCTACAATGAGCAGTTCTTC.

The chain joins TRBV5-1 to TRBJ2-7; 10 nucleotides line up with TRBD2. Germline-derived CDR1 and CDR2 are SGHRS and YFSETQ. J lost 2 bases, V lost 4 bases, and 18 bases had no gene match. The CDR3 is 19 residues long. The CDR3 DNA reads as TGCGCCAGCAGCCCCCTCGGACTAGCGGTCATAGGGTCGACCTACGAGCAGTACTTC. The encoded protein is CASSPLGLAVIGSTYEQYF.

The chain is built from TRBV5-5 and TRBJ1-2; no clear D gene. V was cut by 2 bases and J by 0 bases, with 14 bases left in between. In germline, CDR1 is SGHKS, CDR2 YYEKEE (reference sequence). The CDR3 loop spans 16 amino acids. CDR3 in DNA: TGTGCCAGCAGCTTCATATCGACACAAGCTAACTATGGCTACACCTTC. Protein: CASSFISTQANYGYTF.

The rearrangement links TRBV18 to TRBJ2-7, with TRBD2 matching over 8 bases. The CDR3 extends over 16 amino acids. The V and J ends lost 5 bases and 5 bases, in that order; junction bases with no gene match: 14. Germline V gene data show CDR1 as KGHSH and CDR2 as LQKENI. This chain's CDR3 is CASSASRGAGEDEQYF. The CDR3 bases are TGTGCCAGCTCAGCCTCCCGAGGAGCGGGAGAAGACGAGCAGTACTTC.

The gene calls are TRBV5-4 and TRBJ2-7, with TRBD1 as a possible D gene (6 bases). In germline, CDR1 is SGHNT, CDR2 YYREEE (reference sequence). V lost 4 bases and J 2 bases, leaving 13 bases between the germline ends. The CDR3 has 14 residues. CDR3 residues: CASSHSGTTYEQYF. DNA for the CDR3: TGTGCCAGCAGCCATTCCGGGACAACCTACGAGCAGTACTTC.

The chain couples TRBV2 to TRBJ1-2; D is perhaps TRBD1 (5 bases). Germline assignment: CDR1 SNHLY and CDR2 FYNNEI. V lost 8 bases and J 0 bases, leaving 16 bases between the germline ends. The CDR3 has 15 amino acids. CDR3 in DNA: TGTGCCAGCGCCCTCCGGGACCCAGCTAACTATGGCTACACCTTC. Translated: CASALRDPANYGYTF.

The V gene is TRBV13, the J gene TRBJ1-4; D gene ambiguous. Trimming removed 1 base from V and 4 bases from J, with 1 base in between. Looked up from germline, CDR1 is PRHDT and CDR2 is FYEKMQ (reference sequence). The CDR3 totals 12 residues. CDR3 nucleotides: TGTGCCAGCAGCTTAGTTAATGAAAAACTGTTTTTT. Protein: CASSLVNEKLFF.

The chain links TRBV25-1 to TRBJ2-1; no clear D. This CDR3 spans 13 amino acids. Trimming took off 4 bases at V and 7 bases at J, with 11 bases between the two ends. Per germline, CDR1 MGHDK and CDR2 SYGVNS. The CDR3: CASSVFTGNEQFF. The CDR3 DNA reads as TGTGCCAGCAGTGTATTCACGGGTAATGAGCAGTTCTTC.

The chain couples TRBV5-1 to TRBJ2-5; the match to TRBD2 covers 11 bases. The CDR3 consists of 15 residues. J gave up 1 base and V 2 bases, and 1 base lay outside the gene matches. Germline-derived CDR1 and CDR2 are SGHRS and YFSETQ. CDR3 in amino acids: CASSFGTSGQETQYF. In DNA, the CDR3 is TGCGCCAGCAGCTTTGGGACTAGCGGCCAAGAGACCCAGTACTTC.

The J gene is TRBJ1-3, the V gene TRBV4-3; D may be TRBD1 (5 bases). Germline CDR1 LGHNA, CDR2 YSLEER. The CDR3 loop spans 18 amino acids. With 0 bases removed from V and 0 bases from J, the gap between germline ends came to 15 bases. CDR3 sequence reads: CASSQENRPALSGNTIYF. In DNA, the CDR3 is TGCGCCAGCAGCCAAGAGAACAGGCCGGCACTCTCTGGAAACACCATATATTTT.

This clone is a singleton in its sample. This rearrangement joins TRBV7-9 to TRBJ2-7; 7 bases line up with TRBD2. Germline V gene sequence: CDR1 SEHNR, CDR2 FQNEAQ (reference sequence). V shed 4 bases, J shed 6 bases, and the junction held 12 bases outside the gene matches. The CDR3 runs 15 residues. CDR3 amino acids: CASSSSGGSLGEQYF. CDR3 bases: TGTGCCAGCAGCTCTTCAGGCGGGAGTCTGGGCGAGCAGTACTTC.

This clone came up once. This chain joins TRBV6-5 and TRBJ2-2; 7 nucleotides line up with TRBD2. The trim removed 5 bases at V and 4 bases at J, leaving 7 bases unmatched. Germline V lookup: CDR1 MNHEY, CDR2 SVGAGI. The length of the CDR3 is 15 residues. The CDR3 sequence: CASSPWRGFTGELFF. The DNA of the CDR3 is TGTGCCAGCAGTCCGTGGCGGGGGTTCACCGGGGAGCTGTTTTTT.

The V call is TRBV9, the J call TRBJ2-1; D not resolved. Germline values: CDR1 SGDLS, CDR2 YYNGEE. This CDR3 is built from 13 residues. Trimming stripped 0 bases from V and 10 bases from J, with 11 bases between. The CDR3 DNA reads as TGTGCCAGCAGCGTAGTCTGGGGTCGGGAGCAGTTCTTC. Translated, it gives CASSVVWGREQFF.

V gene TRBV29-1 combines with J gene TRBJ2-1; D gene uncertain. Trimming left V 7 bases short and J 0 bases short, with 7 bases between. The V gene's germline CDR1 is SQVTM and CDR2 ANQGSEA. The CDR3 has 12 residues. This CDR3 reads CSGDVSYNEQFF. Written as DNA, the CDR3 is TGCAGCGGGGATGTCTCCTACAATGAGCAGTTCTTC.

The CDR3 spells CASSLASNSNTEAFF. The CDR3 DNA reads TGTGCCAGCAGCTTGGCCAGCAACTCGAACACTGAAGCTTTCTTT. The rearrangement uses TRBV5-6 and TRBJ1-1; D is unclear. The germline V gene has CDR1 SGHDT and CDR2 YYEEEE. This CDR3 has 15 residues. V gave up 0 bases and J gave up 1 base, with 10 bases separating them.

The chain couples TRBV5-1 to TRBJ2-1, with no clear D. Trimming removed 8 bases at V and 8 bases at J, with 20 bases between. Germline V gives CDR1 SGHRS, CDR2 YFSETQ. This CDR3 contains 14 residues. The CDR3 DNA reads TGCGCCAGTACCGAAAGACCAGCAGCCTATGAGCAGTTCTTC. Protein product: CASTERPAAYEQFF.

V usage is TRBV11-2 and J usage is TRBJ2-1; a possible D gene is TRBD2 (6 bases). This CDR3 is 15 amino acids long. Trimming took off 5 bases at V and 4 bases at J, with 15 bases between the two ends. Germline V gene lookup returns CDR1 SGHAT and CDR2 FQNNGV. CDR3 sequence reads: CASSLGEALYNEQFF. CDR3 bases: TGTGCCAGCAGCCTCGGGGAGGCGCTTTACAATGAGCAGTTCTTC.

The rearrangement links TRBV15 to TRBJ2-2; 7 bases map to TRBD1. Germline assignment: CDR1 LNHNV and CDR2 YYDKDF (reference sequence). V shed 5 bases and J 8 bases; nucleotides not matched to a gene: 11. The CDR3 extends over 15 amino acids. CDR3 nucleotides: TGTGCCACCAGCCCAGGGAAGGGGGCGCCTGGGGAGCTGTTTTTT. Protein: CATSPGKGAPGELFF.

The chain employs TRBV19 and TRBJ1-1; TRBD1 might be the D (6 bases). V was cut by 2 bases and J by 5 bases, with 9 bases left in between. This CDR3 comprises 13 residues. Germline CDR1 LNHDA, CDR2 SQIVND (reference sequence). Here the CDR3 reads CASSIRGATEAFF. In DNA form, the CDR3 reads TGTGCCAGTAGTATAAGGGGGGCTACTGAAGCTTTCTTT.

The V and J genes are TRBV10-3 and TRBJ2-7; D remains ambiguous. Germline lookup yields CDR1 ENHRY and CDR2 SYGVKD. The ends were cut back, 3 bases at V and 1 base at J, with 19 bases in the middle. CDR3 length: 17 residues. This CDR3 is CAISDKLGLRGSYEQYF. The CDR3 DNA is TGTGCCATCAGTGATAAATTAGGGTTACGAGGATCCTACGAGCAGTACTTC.

The chain has TRBV30 and TRBJ2-7, with D maybe TRBD2 (5 bases). Germline V CDR1 and CDR2: GTSNPN, SVGIG (reference sequence). The CDR3 totals 17 residues. The V gene lost 2 bases and the J gene lost 1 base, with 21 bases spanning the gap. The CDR3 protein is CAWSSPPGGSMSYEQYF. In DNA, the CDR3 is TGTGCCTGGAGTTCCCCCCCGGGTGGGAGTATGTCCTACGAGCAGTACTTC. Full variable domain (missing parts from reference TRBV30 and TRBJ2-7): SQTIHQWPATLVQPVGSPLSLECTVEGTSNPNLYWYRQAAGRGLQLLFYSVGIGQISSEVPQNLSASRPQDRQFILSSKKLLLSDSGFYLCAWSSPPGGSMSYEQYFGPGTRLTVT.

This chain links TRBV6-5 with TRBJ2-7, with unresolved D. V was trimmed by 8 bases and J by 2 bases, leaving 13 bases between them. Germline V gene sequence: CDR1 MNHEY, CDR2 SVGAGI. The CDR3 extends over 13 amino acids. The DNA for the CDR3 is TGTGCCAGCGCTGAGAACAGCGCCTACGAGCAGTACTTC. It specifies CASAENSAYEQYF.

This clone turned up a few times. This sequence joins TRBV11-1 and TRBJ1-1; D unclear. The CDR3 covers 14 residues. Deletions cut 3 bases from V and 5 bases from J, with 13 bases between. Germline CDR1 is SGHAT and CDR2 is FQDESV (reference sequence). DNA of the CDR3: TGTGCCAGCAGCTTGTTAAACAGTGGAACTGAAGCTTTCTTT. Its translation: CASSLLNSGTEAFF.